The rows below give T cell receptor beta chains drawn from one sample of a study of cytomegalovirus exposure and HLA in healthy donors. The assay was immunoSEQ multiplex PCR, and TCRdb's table has in-frame clones only and misses some. The sample holds over 75,000 clones, about four fifths seen once. Sequenced sample: PBMCs. The receptors come from a young woman in good health and CMV-seropositive. CDR3s leave out the opening cysteine and the closing phenylalanine or tryptophan.

V: TRBV18
CDR3: ASSLQTGVGDEQF

V: TRBV7-9
CDR3: ASSLPGTDTQY

V: TRBV4-1
CDR3: ASSQGSQPQH

V: TRBV5-6
CDR3: ASSPGTGGGATQY

V: TRBV7-9
CDR3: ASSLVRDRGREQY

V: TRBV1
CDR3: TSSQEGNTGEQY

V: TRBV9
CDR3: ASSDRAGGPTDTQY

V: TRBV2
CDR3: ASSENQAPSWPQH

V: TRBV7-9
CDR3: SSSLALGELF

V: TRBV27
CDR3: VSRPGTGSIEQY

V: TRBV25-1
CDR3: ASSDQLAGVGSTDTQY

V: TRBV4-1
CDR3: ASSLARGTGELF

V: TRBV19
CDR3: ASSIGTGGYEQY

V: TRBV7-8
CDR3: ASSLVAGDFSQPQH

V: TRBV5-5
CDR3: ASSTTGGNTIY

V: TRBV5-4
CDR3: ASSSKRGAGDTQY

V: TRBV2
CDR3: ASRQGGPWEQY

V: TRBV28
CDR3: ASSSPGQGWHEQY

V: TRBV7-3
CDR3: ASSSQGALEETQY

V: TRBV4-2
CDR3: ASSRSGTNTDTQY

V: TRBV11-1
CDR3: ASSQGTSGVYEQY

V: TRBV9
CDR3: ASSPGTSGPDSPLH

V: TRBV6-5
CDR3: ASSYEGSGANVLT

V: TRBV20-1
CDR3: SASPRDGYT

V: TRBV5-1
CDR3: ASRLGGRGATDTQY

V: TRBV28
CDR3: ASSLAGSPGYGYT